What follows describes a single T cell receptor (beta chain). As yet, its antigen is unknown. The protocol was immunoSEQ multiplex PCR, while the TCRdb copy is restricted to in-frame clones and leaves out a portion. Of some 2.1 million clones in the sample, about 95% were seen once. This sample stems from a study of shared clonotypes between healthy human individuals. V lost 4 bases and J lost 4, with 15 bases in between. CDR3 length: 14 residues. CDR1 and CDR2 from the germline V gene are SGHNT and YYREEE (reference sequence). Study conclusions and caveats: Generally, naive subsets (rather than memory subsets) showed larger estimated richness.

The naive CD8 fraction comprised CD45RO-negative cells positively selected for CCR7 and excluded terminally differentiated effector memory CD45RA+ cells. The V gene is TRBV5-4, the J gene TRBJ2-7; TRBD1 might be the D (6 bases). This clonotype was obtained from a man younger than 35 in good health. The sample taken for sequencing was naive CD8+ T cells sorted from blood. The CDR3 sequence: CASSLWDKGYEQYF. The CDR3 DNA reads TGTGCCAGCAGCCTATGGGACAAGGGGTACGAGCAGTACTTC.